This T cell receptor beta chain was recovered during a study of control samples from healthy donors and cancer patients. The germline V gene encodes CDR1 KGHSH and CDR2 LQKENI. Trimming stripped 3 bases from V and 7 bases from J, with 16 bases between. The CDR3 contains 14 residues. The table came from immunoSEQ multiplex PCR; TCRdb's copy has only in-frame clones and leaves some out. The sample has approximately 79,000 clones, about nine tenths seen once. This chain uses TRBV18 with TRBJ2-7; TRBD1 might be the D (6 bases). The sequence was obtained from a man aged 45-60 years in good health. Sequencing used blood. The CDR3, as DNA: TGTGCCAGCTCACCCGAGGGGACAAAGAGGGAGCAGTACTTC. Protein product: CASSPEGTKREQYF.